These 5 T cell receptor beta chains share one sample of origin, sequenced in a study of regulatory T cells in long-lasting Graves disease. Construction of TCR beta libraries relied on iRepertoire HTBI primers and on Arm-PCR targeting CDR3 regions. TCRdb recomputed calls from the multiplex PCR reads with MiXCR, one row per CDR3 protein. The sample holds some 250,000 distinct CDR3 sequences; about 18% are singletons and the top ten take around 15%. Time point defined: newly diagnosed GD, antithyroid drugs for less than 3 months. There was RNA extracted from PBMCs, and the TCR library was made from it. The same sample was also used in a study of T cells in Graves' hyperthyroidism and ophthalmopathy.

This sample comprised peripheral blood mononuclear cells (PBMCs), obtained at new diagnosis, from a patient treated with antithyroid drugs. The source of these receptors is a woman aged 25 to 45 with Graves disease.

This clonotype showed up many times. This chain links TRBV24-1 with TRBJ2-1; 11 positions match TRBD2. CDR1 and CDR2 (germline): KGHDR, SFDVKD. V dropped 5 bases and J dropped 5; count of bases not matched to a gene: 4. The CDR3 runs 15 residues. The CDR3 protein is CATSAGLAANNEQFF. Here the CDR3 DNA reads TGTGCCACCAGTGCGGGACTAGCGGCGAACAATGAGCAGTTCTTC.

This chain connects TRBV5-1 to TRBJ1-6, with TRBD1 matching 11 bases. V gave up 1 base and J gave up 11 bases; unmatched junction bases: 8. Germline V gene data show CDR1 as SGHRS and CDR2 as YFSETQ. This CDR3 has 16 amino acids. CDR3 DNA sequence: TGCGCCAGCAGCTTGAATCCGGGACAGGGGGGTACACCCCTCCACTTT. Translated, it gives CASSLNPGQGGTPLHF. Together with reference TRBV5-1 and TRBJ1-6, the CDR3 gives the full variable domain: KAGVTQTPRYLIKTRGQQVTLSCSPISGHRSVSWYQQTPGQGLQFLFEYFSETQRNKGNFPGRFSGRQFSNSRSEMNVSTLELGDSALYLCASSLNPGQGGTPLHFGNGTRLTVT.

On this clonotype: A much larger clonotype is one base distant, so this may be a read error. The rearrangement joins TRBV6-1 to TRBJ1-6; no clear D. CDR1 is MNHNS and CDR2 is SASEGT in the germline V gene. The CDR3 sequence is 13 residues long. As DNA, the CDR3 is TGTGCCACCTCCAGGAATATTGGTTCACCCCGCCACTTT. This codes for CATSRNIGSPRHF.

This clonotype appeared many times. This chain joins TRBV5-1 and TRBJ2-1; 9 positions agree with TRBD2. The CDR3 loop spans 16 amino acids. Germline CDR1 and CDR2: SGHRS and YFSETQ. V lost 0 bases and J lost 3; bases outside the gene matches: 4. The chain's CDR3 is CASSLVPSGDYNEQFF. CDR3 bases: TGCGCCAGCAGCTTGGTTCCTAGCGGGGACTACAATGAGCAGTTCTTC.

The chain joins TRBV5-4 to TRBJ1-1; no definite D call. Germline V CDR1 and CDR2: SGHNT, YYREEE (reference sequence). This CDR3 comprises 15 residues. Trimming removed 6 bases from V and 0 bases from J, with 15 bases in between. This chain's CDR3 is CASTRQGYMNTEAFF. CDR3 DNA sequence: TGTGCCAGCACCCGACAAGGGTACATGAACACTGAAGCTTTCTTT.